These T cell receptor beta chains were read from a single sample in a study of regulatory T cells in long-lasting Graves disease. TCRdb ran MiXCR on the multiplex PCR reads and lists one entry per CDR3 protein. The sample has a few hundred thousand distinct CDR3 sequences, roughly 23% seen once; the top ten hold more than 13%. Sequences were derived from peripheral blood mononuclear cells (PBMCs), sampled when the disease was refractory, from a patient treated with antithyroid drugs. Receptors were obtained from a female donor with Graves disease. Each CDR3 is given with its conserved first and last residue. A D gene is named only where the DNA matches it firmly. The listing skips clone size in some rows; elsewhere it reads once, few, many or a size class.

V,size,J,D,CDR3,DNA
TRBV27,many,TRBJ1-6,.,CASSLEGASYNSPLHF,TGTGCCAGCAGTTTAGAAGGGGCCTCCTATAATTCACCCCTCCACTTT
TRBV15,.,TRBJ2-7,.,CATSTETGTRTYEQYF,TGTGCCACCAGCACCGAAACGGGGACGCGGACCTACGAGCAGTACTTC
TRBV2,many,TRBJ2-2,.,CASLEHSGKGTGELFF,TGTGCCAGTCTTGAGCACTCAGGGAAAGGAACCGGGGAGCTGTTTTTT
TRBV20-1,.,TRBJ2-5,TRBD2,CSARASGGQETQYF,TGCAGTGCGCGAGCTAGCGGGGGACAAGAGACCCAGTACTTC
TRBV30,.,TRBJ2-2,.,CAWTQNTGELFF,TGTGCCTGGACACAGAATACCGGGGAGCTGTTTTTT
TRBV29-1,few,TRBJ1-2,TRBD1,CSVEVPGGARYTF,TGCAGCGTTGAAGTCCCAGGGGGCGCTCGCTACACCTTC
TRBV3-1,.,TRBJ1-1,TRBD1,CASSPRGRVTEAFF,TGTGCCAGCAGCCCGAGGGGGCGCGTCACTGAAGCTTTCTTT
TRBV30,.,TRBJ2-2,TRBD2,CAWGLAGETGELFF,TGTGCCTGGGGACTAGCGGGAGAGACGGGGGAGCTGTTTTTT
TRBV6-5,many,TRBJ1-5,.,CASSYEQRNQPQHF,TGTGCCAGCAGTTACGAGCAACGCAATCAGCCCCAGCATTTT
TRBV6-1,many,TRBJ1-1,.,CASVGKGTEAFF,TGTGCCAGCGTAGGGAAAGGCACTGAAGCTTTCTTT
TRBV15,few,TRBJ2-7,.,CATSTRGAMYEQYF,TGTGCCACCAGCACTAGAGGGGCGATGTACGAGCAGTACTTC
TRBV6-1,few,TRBJ1-1,.,CASAPGGGPEAFF,TGTGCCAGCGCTCCGGGGGGGGGACCTGAAGCTTTCTTT
TRBV27,.,TRBJ1-2,TRBD1,CASSWAPQPGQGGYTF,TGTGCCAGCAGTTGGGCCCCCCAACCGGGACAGGGTGGCTACACCTTC
TRBV7-3,.,TRBJ2-7,.,CASSLRAGLTYEQYF,TGTGCCAGCAGCTTAAGAGCCGGACTAACCTACGAGCAGTACTTC
TRBV5-1,few,TRBJ2-1,.,CASSLSGMGSNEQFF,TGCGCCAGCAGCTTAAGCGGCATGGGGTCCAATGAGCAGTTCTTC
TRBV28,few,TRBJ1-1,TRBD1,CASSRGSMNTEAFF,TGTGCCAGCAGCAGGGGGAGTATGAACACTGAAGCTTTCTTT
TRBV19,.,TRBJ1-5,.,CASPAYNQPQHF,TGTGCCAGCCCAGCTTACAATCAGCCCCAGCATTTT
TRBV27,many,TRBJ1-2,.,CASSVQGRYGYTF,TGTGCCAGCAGTGTACAGGGAAGGTATGGCTACACCTTC
TRBV12-3/TRBV12-4,medium-sized,TRBJ2-5,TRBD1,CASSPGQGGRETQYF,TGTGCCAGCAGTCCCGGACAGGGAGGTCGGGAGACCCAGTACTTC
TRBV20-1,many,TRBJ2-5,.,CSARDFGGQETQYF,TGCAGTGCTAGAGATTTTGGGGGCCAAGAGACCCAGTACTTC
TRBV19,.,TRBJ2-7,.,CASSKAAKSSYEQYF,TGTGCCAGTAGTAAAGCGGCAAAAAGCTCCTACGAGCAGTACTTC
TRBV28,many,TRBJ1-1,.,CASRNRVAEAFF,TGTGCCAGCAGAAACAGGGTGGCTGAAGCTTTCTTT
TRBV29-1,.,TRBJ2-7,TRBD1,CSVEGTGGAYEQYF,TGCAGCGTTGAAGGGACAGGGGGCGCGTACGAGCAGTACTTC
TRBV5-5,many,TRBJ1-3,.,CASSLLPGNTIYF,TGTGCCAGCAGCTTGTTGCCTGGAAACACCATATATTTT
TRBV4-1,.,TRBJ1-2,.,CASSQAGPKLNYGYTF,TGCGCCAGCAGCCAAGCCGGGCCAAAACTTAACTATGGCTACACCTTC
TRBV28,many,TRBJ1-2,.,CASIPPWGQDGYTF,TGTGCCAGCATTCCGCCGTGGGGTCAGGATGGCTACACCTTC
TRBV6-1,few,TRBJ2-5,.,CASTSGAQETQYF,TGTGCCAGCACTTCGGGGGCCCAAGAGACCCAGTACTTC
TRBV24-1,many,TRBJ2-5,.,CATSDVTAGDTQYF,TGTGCCACCAGTGATGTGACGGCCGGGGACACCCAGTACTTC
TRBV2,many,TRBJ1-1,TRBD1,CASREAGQKNTEAFF,TGTGCCAGCAGGGAAGCGGGACAGAAGAACACTGAAGCTTTCTTT
TRBV3-1,many,TRBJ1-5,.,CASSQDYRRQPQHF,TGTGCCAGCAGCCAAGATTACAGGCGTCAGCCCCAGCATTTT
TRBV28,many,TRBJ2-5,.,CASTGTRTTQYF,TGTGCCAGCACCGGGACCAGGACGACCCAGTACTTC
TRBV28,.,TRBJ2-1,.,CASSLQLPPYYNEQFF,TGTGCCAGCAGTTTGCAGCTCCCCCCCTACTACAATGAGCAGTTCTTC
TRBV28,few,TRBJ2-7,TRBD2,CASSLGGTSGRVYEQYF,TGTGCCAGCAGTTTAGGCGGGACTAGCGGGAGAGTTTACGAGCAGTACTTC
TRBV12-3/TRBV12-4,.,TRBJ2-1,.,CASSRAGAGNEQFF,TGTGCCAGCAGTAGGGCAGGAGCGGGCAATGAGCAGTTCTTC
TRBV11-2,many,TRBJ2-7,.,CASSSGRDYEQYF,TGTGCCAGCAGCTCCGGCAGGGACTACGAGCAGTACTTC
TRBV19,few,TRBJ1-5,.,CATNRVGQPQHF,TGTGCCACCAACAGGGTCGGTCAGCCCCAGCATTTT
TRBV30,many,TRBJ1-1,.,CAWKELLNTEAFF,TGTGCCTGGAAGGAGCTCTTGAACACTGAAGCTTTCTTT
TRBV20-1,.,TRBJ2-3,.,CSAQGAASTDTQYF,TGCAGTGCCCAAGGGGCGGCTAGCACAGATACGCAGTATTTT
TRBV27,few,TRBJ2-1,TRBD2,CASSFTSTSGSFNEQFF,TGTGCCAGCAGTTTCACATCGACTAGCGGGAGTTTCAATGAGCAGTTCTTC
TRBV2,many,TRBJ2-2,TRBD1,CASSEEGGQLPTGELFF,TGTGCCAGCAGTGAAGAAGGGGGACAGCTTCCCACCGGGGAGCTGTTTTTT
TRBV28,few,TRBJ2-7,TRBD1,CASRSGQATYEQYF,TGTGCCAGCAGATCGGGACAGGCAACCTACGAGCAGTACTTC
TRBV3-1,many,TRBJ1-1,.,CASSQVDTEAFF,TGTGCCAGCAGCCAAGTGGACACTGAAGCTTTCTTT
TRBV7-2,.,TRBJ1-1,.,CASSLGGPVWNTEAFF,TGTGCCAGCAGCCTGGGGGGGCCGGTTTGGAACACTGAAGCTTTCTTT
TRBV19,once,TRBJ2-1,.,CASSMDRSSYNEQFF,TGTGCCAGTAGTATGGACAGAAGCTCCTACAATGAGCAGTTCTTC
TRBV20-1,.,TRBJ1-6,TRBD1,CSAREGQQNSPLHF,TGCAGTGCTAGGGAGGGACAGCAAAATTCACCCCTCCACTTT
TRBV6-1,few,TRBJ1-1,TRBD1,CASSGRIPNPGQGTEAFF,TGTGCCAGCAGCGGACGGATCCCGAACCCGGGACAGGGGACTGAAGCTTTCTTT
TRBV7-2,.,TRBJ2-7,TRBD2,CASSVSGGDYEQYF,TGTGCCAGCAGCGTTAGCGGGGGAGACTACGAGCAGTACTTC
TRBV9,.,TRBJ2-2,.,CASSVAATSNGGELFF,TGTGCCAGCAGCGTAGCAGCCACTAGTAACGGCGGGGAGCTGTTTTTT
TRBV7-9,many,TRBJ2-5,TRBD2,CASSFPTSGEETQYF,TGTGCCAGCAGCTTCCCCACTAGCGGGGAAGAGACCCAGTACTTC
TRBV28,.,TRBJ1-1,.,CASSLEGPDTEAFF,TGTGCCAGCAGTTTGGAGGGTCCGGACACTGAAGCTTTCTTT
TRBV30,few,TRBJ2-7,.,CAWSAGLDEQYF,TGTGCCTGGAGTGCAGGGCTTGACGAGCAGTACTTC
TRBV3-1,.,TRBJ1-2,.,CASSTDKGTYGYTF,TGTGCCAGCAGCACGGACAAGGGGACCTATGGCTACACCTTC
TRBV4-1,.,TRBJ1-3,.,CASSQLNTREDTIYF,TGCGCCAGCAGCCAGCTCAACACCAGGGAGGACACCATATATTTT